The subject of this entry is one T cell receptor (beta chain). Its specificity is unknown. The method was immunoSEQ multiplex PCR; TCRdb's version includes in-frame clones alone and lacks a portion of them. The sample lists around 63,000 clones, approximately 85% occurring once. V lost 3 bases to trimming and J lost 0 bases, with 22 bases between them. This CDR3 spans 19 amino acids. From germline, CDR1 is MDHEN and CDR2 SYDVKM. These data originate in a study of T cell responses to AZD1222 COVID-19 vaccine. Overall study results and limits: Donor demographics were predominantly white British with a female majority; clonal diversity may be underestimated. Dominant at 160-218 and 743-854, vaccine-associated CD4 TCRs also spanned spike.

This sequence originates from an adult in good health. This chain connects TRBV28 to TRBJ2-3; D may match TRBD1 or TRBD2 (5 bases each). The sample was peripheral blood, taken on day 0 of AZD1222 vaccination. The CDR3: CASSFRGEWGDPSTDTQYF. The CDR3 region has the DNA TGTGCCAGCAGTTTCCGGGGTGAGTGGGGCGACCCTAGCACAGATACGCAGTATTTT.